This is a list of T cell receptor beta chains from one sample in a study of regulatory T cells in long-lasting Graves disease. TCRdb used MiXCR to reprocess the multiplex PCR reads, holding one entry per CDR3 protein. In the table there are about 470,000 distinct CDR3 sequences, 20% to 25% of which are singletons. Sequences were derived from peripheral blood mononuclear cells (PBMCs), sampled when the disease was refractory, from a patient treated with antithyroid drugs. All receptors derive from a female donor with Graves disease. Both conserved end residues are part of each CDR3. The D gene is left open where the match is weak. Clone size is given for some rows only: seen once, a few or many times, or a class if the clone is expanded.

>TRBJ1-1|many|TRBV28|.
CASTRGAPTEAFF
TGTGCCAGCACACGGGGGGCGCCCACTGAAGCTTTCTTT
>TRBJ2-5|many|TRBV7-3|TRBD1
CASSLDREQTQYF
TGTGCCAGCAGCTTAGACAGGGAGCAGACCCAGTACTTC
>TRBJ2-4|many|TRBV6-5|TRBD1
CASSYDTRTGPLLFLAKNIQYF
TGTGCCAGCAGTTACGATACGCGGACAGGCCCACTCCTCTTCTTAGCCAAAAACATTCAGTACTTC
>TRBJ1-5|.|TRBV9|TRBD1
CASTVGQTLGCGQPQHF
TGTGCCAGCACCGTGGGACAGACTTTGGGGTGCGGTCAGCCCCAGCATTTT
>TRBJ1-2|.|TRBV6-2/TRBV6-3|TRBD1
CASSPIHTGTGPANYGYTF
TGTGCCAGCAGCCCAATCCATACCGGGACAGGGCCTGCTAACTATGGCTACACCTTC
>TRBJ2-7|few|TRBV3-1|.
CASSQGPSSYEQYF
TGTGCCAGCAGCCAAGGACCGAGTTCCTACGAGCAGTACTTC
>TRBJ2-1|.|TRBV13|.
CASSLGPLFDNEQFF
TGTGCCAGCAGCTTGGGACCGCTTTTTGACAATGAGCAGTTCTTC
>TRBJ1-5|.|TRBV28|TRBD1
CASSRTGPVRPQHF
TGTGCCAGCAGTCGGACAGGGCCGGTACGGCCCCAGCATTTT
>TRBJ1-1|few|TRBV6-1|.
CASPSGPGRLNAEAFF
TGTGCCAGCCCTAGCGGGCCAGGACGGTTGAACGCTGAAGCTTTCTTT
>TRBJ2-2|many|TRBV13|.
CASSPRYLNTGELFF
TGTGCCAGCAGCCCGCGCTACCTAAACACCGGGGAGCTGTTTTTT
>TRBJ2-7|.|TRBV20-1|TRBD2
CSARGTSGAALEQYF
TGCAGTGCTAGAGGCACTAGCGGGGCCGCATTGGAGCAGTACTTC
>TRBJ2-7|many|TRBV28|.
CASSLATLPYEQYF
TGTGCCAGCAGTTTGGCGACACTACCCTACGAGCAGTACTTC
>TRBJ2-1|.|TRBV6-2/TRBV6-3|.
CASSYDPGSTLGGNEQFF
TGTGCCAGCAGCTATGATCCCGGGTCCACGTTAGGGGGCAATGAGCAGTTCTTC
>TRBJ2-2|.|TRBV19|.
CASSPLWSLGDTGELFF
TGTGCCAGTAGCCCCCTCTGGAGTTTAGGGGACACCGGGGAGCTGTTTTTT
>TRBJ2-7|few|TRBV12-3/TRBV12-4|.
CASSPVGGEQYF
TGTGCCAGCAGTCCGGTGGGGGGAGAGCAGTACTTC
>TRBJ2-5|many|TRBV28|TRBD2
CASSSGGIQETQYF
TGTGCCAGCAGTAGCGGGGGAATTCAAGAGACCCAGTACTTC
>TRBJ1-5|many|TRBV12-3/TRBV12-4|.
CASSFEDSHNQPQHF
TGTGCCAGCAGTTTCGAGGACAGCCACAATCAGCCCCAGCATTTT
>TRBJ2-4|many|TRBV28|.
CASSRPGLLTKNIQYF
TGTGCCAGCAGTCGCCCAGGCCTCCTAACCAAAAACATTCAGTACTTC
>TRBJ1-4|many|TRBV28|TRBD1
CASSLGQPGTNEKLFF
TGTGCCAGCAGTTTGGGACAGCCGGGGACTAATGAAAAACTGTTTTTT
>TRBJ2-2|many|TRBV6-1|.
CASPGYTNTGELFF
TGTGCCAGCCCGGGATACACGAACACCGGGGAGCTGTTTTTT
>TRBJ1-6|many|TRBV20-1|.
CSAPTGDSYNSPLHF
TGCAGTGCCCCTACAGGCGACTCCTATAATTCACCCCTCCACTTT
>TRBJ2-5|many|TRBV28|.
CASSPVDQETQYF
TGTGCCAGCAGCCCCGTGGACCAAGAGACCCAGTACTTC